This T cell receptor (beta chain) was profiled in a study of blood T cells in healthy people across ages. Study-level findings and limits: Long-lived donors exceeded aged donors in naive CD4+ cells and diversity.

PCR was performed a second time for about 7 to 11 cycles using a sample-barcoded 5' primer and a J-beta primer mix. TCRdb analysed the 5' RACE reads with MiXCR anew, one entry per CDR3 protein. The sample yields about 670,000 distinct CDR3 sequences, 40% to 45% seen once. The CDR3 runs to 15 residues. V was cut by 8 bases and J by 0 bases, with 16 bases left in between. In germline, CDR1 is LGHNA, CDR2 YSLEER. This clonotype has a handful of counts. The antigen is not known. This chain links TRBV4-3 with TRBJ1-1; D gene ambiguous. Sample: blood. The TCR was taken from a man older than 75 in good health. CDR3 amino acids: CASATSPDVNTEAFF. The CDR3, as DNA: TGCGCCAGCGCTACTTCTCCGGACGTGAACACTGAAGCTTTCTTT.